This entry is about one TCR beta chain. The antigen remains undetermined. These data originate in a study of cytomegalovirus exposure and HLA in healthy donors. Study-wide results and limits: For most TCR sequences rarity was the rule, although some public TCRs occurred in many donors. A few CMV-associated chains proved CMV antigen-specific in vitro. Cytomegalovirus association was listed for under 200 TCR beta chains. Per published reports, the classifier diagnosed cytomegalovirus status with high specificity and sensitivity.

With 3 bases clipped from V and 4 bases from J, the junction kept 4 bases outside the gene matches. CDR1 is SGDLS, CDR2 YYNGEE, per germline. CDR3 length: 14 residues. Repertoires were generated with immunoSEQ multiplex PCR, while TCRdb's copy carries only in-frame clones and drops some. The table lists 160,000 or so clones, about 86% of them singletons. The sequenced sample was PBMCs. This sequence originates from a woman aged 25 to 39 in good health and CMV-seronegative. The rearrangement uses TRBV9 and TRBJ1-1, with 9 bases that match TRBD1. CDR3 loop: CASSGRQGVTEAFF. The CDR3 bases are TGTGCCAGCAGCGGACGACAGGGGGTCACTGAAGCTTTCTTT.